This T cell receptor (beta chain) was observed in a study of neoadjuvant anti-PD-1 for oral cavity cancer. Turning to the study itself: Patients without progression got a fourth dose around day 43. Notes on the study in general: After neoadjuvant nivolumab, PBMC T cell clonality was significantly higher in non-responders than responders.

Germline V gene data show CDR1 as MNHEY and CDR2 as SVGAGI. V was cut by 4 bases and J by 2 bases, with 11 bases left in between. CDR3 size: 14 residues. Sequenced by immunoSEQ multiplex PCR; TCRdb stores in-frame clones only, minus some. The table lists some 15,000 clones, about 70% of them singletons. This clone was found once. What it binds is unknown. The V and J genes are TRBV6-5 and TRBJ1-2, with D tentatively TRBD1 (6 bases). The clonotype originates from a person between 40 and 85 years old with oral cavity squamous cell carcinoma. Sequenced here: PBMCs, sampled before nivolumab (anti-PD-1) treatment. The CDR3 DNA is TGTGCCAGCAGTTTAGGGACACGCAACTATGGCTACACCTTC. It codes for CASSLGTRNYGYTF.